Reported below is one T cell receptor beta chain. Its antigen is not identified. CDR1 and CDR2 (germline): GTSNPN, SVGIG (reference sequence). V trimming: 4 bases; J trimming: 6 bases; junction bases outside the gene matches: 2. The CDR3 covers 13 residues. The sample originates from a study of PD-L1 blockade in urothelial cancer. Study summary: Atezolizumab was started by patients at some point between 2013 and 2014 at 1,200 mg intravenously every 3 weeks. A median approximately 150,000 T cells were found in blood samples.

The time point was: pretreatment peripheral blood. Profiled with immunoSEQ multiplex PCR; TCRdb holds only in-frame clones, not every one. This repertoire shows tens of thousands of clones, approximately 80% found once; its top ten account for around 5.7%. General study findings and limits: Sub-median blood TCR clonality before treatment predicted longer survival.

This clonotype was sampled from a man aged 70 or older with urothelial cancer. The genes are TRBV30 and TRBJ2-1; TRBD2 agrees at 11 bases. Sequenced material: PBMCs, taken around atezolizumab (anti-PD-L1) treatment. The CDR3, as DNA: TGTGCCTGGATTAGCGGGAGGGCCAATGAGCAGTTCTTC. Amino acid sequence: CAWISGRANEQFF.